Listed here are 26 T cell receptor beta chains from one sample, sequenced in a study of shared clonotypes between healthy human individuals. Libraries were prepared by immunoSEQ multiplex PCR; TCRdb keeps only in-frame clonotypes and omits some of them. Among approximately 1.4 million clones listed, around 98% were seen once. Material: naive CD4+ T cells sorted from blood. Subset reported: CD45RA+ positively selected. All receptors come from a man aged 30 to 45 in good health.

The genes are TRBV18 and TRBJ1-5; D is possibly TRBD1 (5 bases). The germline V gene encodes CDR1 KGHSH and CDR2 LQKENI. This CDR3 is 16 amino acids long. Trimming left V 1 base short and J 0 bases short, with 10 bases between. The CDR3 spells CASSPQSGFSNQPQHF. The CDR3 bases are TGTGCCAGCTCACCACAATCAGGGTTTAGCAATCAGCCCCAGCATTTT.

The chain joins TRBV10-2 to TRBJ2-7, with D perhaps matching TRBD2 (6 bases). The CDR3 runs to 15 residues. Trimming shortened V by 6 bases and J by 2 bases, and 17 bases separated the two germline ends. The germline gives CDR1 WSHSY, CDR2 SAAADI. CDR3 nucleotides: TGCGCCAGCAGCCTCGCGGGACGGCTGACCTACGAGCAGTACTTC. Translating it yields CASSLAGRLTYEQYF.

The V gene is TRBV1, the J gene TRBJ2-3; the D call TRBD2 from the table was never checked on the DNA. TRBV1 is a pseudogene segment. This CDR3 contains 19 residues. CDR3: CTSSQGPRERRMNSIREYF. The DNA for the CDR3 is TGCACCAGCAGCCAAGGGCCCCGAGAGCGTCGGATGAACTCAATACGGGAGTATTTT.

The V and J genes are TRBV7-8 and TRBJ1-4; D is undetermined. The germline V gene has CDR1 SGHVS and CDR2 FQNEAQ. V lost 4 bases and J 0 bases, leaving 15 bases between the germline ends. The CDR3 runs to 17 residues. The CDR3 DNA reads as TGTGCCAGCAGCTCCTACCGGCAAATTTCAACTAATGAAAAACTGTTTTTT. Protein sequence: CASSSYRQISTNEKLFF.

V usage is TRBV5-1 and J usage is TRBJ1-3, with D possibly being TRBD1 (5 bases). This CDR3 has 15 amino acids. The V gene lost 5 bases and the J gene lost 0 bases, with 12 bases spanning the gap. Germline CDR1 reads SGHRS; CDR2 reads YFSETQ. The CDR3 nucleotides are TGCGCCAGCAGTGATGGGGCTATCTCTGGAAACACCATATATTTT. Amino acids: CASSDGAISGNTIYF.

The CDR3 protein is CASSTPGGNTEAFF. DNA of the CDR3: TGTGCCAGTAGTACTCCAGGGGGAAACACTGAAGCTTTCTTT. This chain links TRBV19 with TRBJ1-1; 7 positions match TRBD1. The J segment lost 2 bases and the V segment lost 4 bases, leaving 4 bases of the junction unmatched. The CDR3 has 14 amino acids. Germline V gives CDR1 LNHDA, CDR2 SQIVND (reference sequence).

The chain joins TRBV11-2 to TRBJ2-5; D possibly corresponds to TRBD1 (6 bases). Germline CDR1 is SGHAT and CDR2 is FQNNGV. V was pared by 5 bases and J by 5 bases, with 21 bases between. This CDR3 spans 16 amino acids. For the CDR3, the DNA is TGTGCCAGCAGCACCGGACAGACAAATAAAGGGGAGACCCAGTACTTC. This codes for CASSTGQTNKGETQYF.

The chain joins TRBV2 to TRBJ2-7; a weak D match, TRBD1 (5 bases). Germline lookup yields CDR1 SNHLY and CDR2 FYNNEI. Trimming removed 1 base at V and 5 bases at J, with 9 bases between. This CDR3 has 13 residues. CDR3 nucleotides: TGTGCCAGCAGTGAAGTCAGGGTGAACGAGCAGTACTTC. Amino acids: CASSEVRVNEQYF.

This chain uses TRBV5-5 with TRBJ1-5, with 9 bases matching TRBD1. The CDR3 runs 15 residues. Germline V gene lookup returns CDR1 SGHKS and CDR2 YYEKEE (reference sequence). J lost 7 bases, V lost 2 bases, and 7 bases had no gene match. In DNA form, the CDR3 reads TGTGCCAGCAGCTTTACAGGGGGCGCTGACCAGCCCCAGCATTTT. This codes for CASSFTGGADQPQHF.

The V and J genes are TRBV27 and TRBJ2-7; the D gene is possibly TRBD2 (5 bases). The V end lost 2 bases, the J end lost 3 bases, and 23 bases lay between the germline ends. Germline CDR1 is MNHEY and CDR2 is SMNVEV (reference sequence). This CDR3 region has 18 residues. The CDR3 DNA is TGTGCCAGCAGTTTAAGACCCCGGTCGAGCGGAGCGGTCTACGAGCAGTACTTC. Its protein is CASSLRPRSSGAVYEQYF.

This chain connects TRBV18 to TRBJ1-5, with 9 bases matching TRBD1. Germline CDR1 and CDR2: KGHSH and LQKENI. After removal of 1 base from V and 5 bases from J, the junction contained 6 bases not matched to a gene. This CDR3 contains 16 residues. Written as DNA, the CDR3 is TGTGCCAGCTCACCACTTCCGGGACAGGGAGATCAGCCCCAGCATTTT. This gives the protein CASSPLPGQGDQPQHF.

The chain uses TRBV5-1 and TRBJ2-7; 7 nucleotides line up with TRBD1. CDR3 length equals 16 residues. Looked up from germline, CDR1 is SGHRS and CDR2 is YFSETQ. After removal of 4 bases from V and 1 base from J, the junction contained 11 bases not matched to a gene. Here the CDR3 DNA reads TGCGCCAGCAGCCGCCCAGGACAGGCTTCATCCTACGAGCAGTACTTC. It yields the protein CASSRPGQASSYEQYF.

This chain connects TRBV23-1 to TRBJ2-7, with D perhaps assigned TRBD1 or TRBD2 (6 bases each). TRBV23-1 is flagged as an ORF with uncertain function. This CDR3 comprises 17 residues. Trimming removed 7 bases from V and 3 bases from J, with 25 bases in between. In nucleotides, the CDR3 is TGCGCCAGCACCTTCGACGTCGGGCCAGGGGAGGTCTACGAGCAGTACTTC. Protein: CASTFDVGPGEVYEQYF.

V gene TRBV15 combines with J gene TRBJ2-7; 8 bases align to TRBD2. CDR1 is LNHNV and CDR2 is YYDKDF in the germline V gene (reference sequence). V dropped 1 base and J dropped 6; count of bases not matched to a gene: 11. This CDR3 region has 16 residues. This CDR3 reads CATSRATERAGVEQYF. CDR3 bases: TGTGCCACCAGCAGAGCGACCGAGCGAGCGGGAGTCGAGCAGTACTTC.

The rearrangement joins TRBV2 to TRBJ2-7; D is ambiguous. Germline assignment: CDR1 SNHLY and CDR2 FYNNEI. This CDR3 spans 12 amino acids. V lost 6 bases and J 6 bases, leaving 12 bases between the germline ends. CDR3 region: CASSLRVGEQYF. Here the CDR3 DNA reads TGTGCCAGCAGCCTTCGGGTGGGCGAGCAGTACTTC.

The CDR3 region has the DNA TGTGCCAGCACCTCTCCAGGACAGGGGCAGGACGAGCAGTACTTC. It codes for CASTSPGQGQDEQYF. V gene TRBV28 combines with J gene TRBJ2-7; 9 bases map to TRBD1. The CDR3 is 15 amino acids. CDR1 is MDHEN, CDR2 SYDVKM, per germline. V was pared by 7 bases and J by 5 bases, with 12 bases of the junction left unmatched.

The J gene is TRBJ2-7, the V gene TRBV6-1; 8 nucleotides match TRBD1. The V gene's germline CDR1 is MNHNS and CDR2 SASEGT. Trimming cost V 6 bases and J 7 bases; bases outside gene matches: 5. CDR3 length: 12 residues. CDR3 sequence reads: CASRGQGYEQYF. Written as DNA, the CDR3 is TGTGCCAGCAGAGGACAGGGATATGAGCAGTACTTC.

This chain links TRBV18 with TRBJ2-1; D unclear. The CDR3 contains 16 residues. Looked up from germline, CDR1 is KGHSH and CDR2 is LQKENI. V lost 1 base to trimming and J lost 4 bases, with 14 bases between them. DNA for the CDR3: TGTGCCAGCTCACCACTACAGACCAATACATACAATGAGCAGTTCTTC. It translates to CASSPLQTNTYNEQFF.

The chain couples TRBV9 to TRBJ2-2; no definite D call. V was clipped by 0 bases and J by 4 bases, with 10 bases between them. The germline V gene encodes CDR1 SGDLS and CDR2 YYNGEE. The CDR3 spans 15 residues. CDR3: CASSVVPGTTGELFF. CDR3 DNA sequence: TGTGCCAGCAGCGTAGTTCCCGGAACCACCGGGGAGCTGTTTTTT. The full variable domain, rest sourced from reference TRBV9 and TRBJ2-2, is DSGVTQTPKHLITATGQRVTLRCSPRSGDLSVYWYQQSLDQGLQFLIQYYNGEERAKGNILERFSAQQFPDLHSELNLSSLELGDSALYFCASSVVPGTTGELFFGEGSRLTVL.

The rearrangement links TRBV5-5 to TRBJ2-5; TRBD2 agrees at 8 bases. V lost 4 bases to trimming and J lost 5 bases; unmatched junction nucleotides: 16. CDR1 SGHKS and CDR2 YYEKEE come from the germline V gene (reference sequence). The length of the CDR3 is 17 residues. CDR3 sequence: CASSPGASGRRGETQYF. CDR3 nucleotide sequence: TGTGCCAGCAGCCCCGGGGCTAGCGGGCGTCGGGGGGAGACCCAGTACTTC.

This rearrangement joins TRBV5-4 to TRBJ1-1; unclear D gene. V lost 0 bases, J lost 4 bases, and 13 bases lay in between. The germline CDR1 and CDR2 sequences are SGHNT and YYREEE (reference sequence). CDR3 length: 15 amino acids. The CDR3 bases are TGTGCCAGCAGCTTGGACGCCAGTGTGGGCACTGAAGCTTTCTTT. Translated: CASSLDASVGTEAFF.

J is TRBJ1-4 and V is TRBV10-3, with unresolved D. Deletions cut 5 bases from V and 4 bases from J, with 8 bases between. From germline, CDR1 is ENHRY and CDR2 SYGVKD. The CDR3 extends over 13 amino acids. CDR3 nucleotides: TGTGCCATCAGTCCGGTGTTTAATGAAAAACTGTTTTTT. Translated: CAISPVFNEKLFF.

The V call is TRBV6-5, the J call TRBJ2-1; TRBD1 or TRBD2 may be the D gene (6 bases each). Germline V gene data show CDR1 as MNHEY and CDR2 as SVGAGI. This CDR3 comprises 15 residues. The V end was cut by 7 bases, the J end by 0 bases, with 13 bases between. The CDR3 coding sequence is TGTGCCAGCACTCGGTCGGGGGCCTCCTACAATGAGCAGTTCTTC. Protein sequence: CASTRSGASYNEQFF.

The gene calls are TRBV15 and TRBJ2-3; the D gene is possibly TRBD2 (6 bases). CDR1 and CDR2 (germline): LNHNV, YYDKDF (reference sequence). The CDR3 has 16 residues. Trimming removed 1 base from V and 1 base from J, with 12 bases in between. Here the CDR3 reads CATSRGSGEGTDTQYF. The CDR3 DNA follows: TGTGCCACCAGCAGAGGTAGCGGCGAAGGCACAGATACGCAGTATTTT.

The rearrangement joins TRBV15 to TRBJ2-3; 8 nucleotides match TRBD1. From germline, CDR1 is LNHNV and CDR2 YYDKDF (reference sequence). The length of the CDR3 is 18 residues. V lost 5 bases to trimming and J lost 5 bases; unmatched junction nucleotides: 18. CDR3 loop: CATSLLPGGRGLGDTQYF. In DNA form, the CDR3 reads TGTGCCACCAGCTTACTCCCCGGCGGCAGGGGGCTTGGAGATACGCAGTATTTT.

The chain has TRBV19 and TRBJ1-1, with D possibly being TRBD1 (5 bases). Between the trimmed V and J ends, which lost 2 bases and 3 bases, there was a span of 13 bases. The CDR3 has 15 residues. Germline V gene lookup returns CDR1 LNHDA and CDR2 SQIVND (reference sequence). CDR3 amino acids: CASSIRQGTDTEAFF. In DNA, the CDR3 is TGTGCCAGTAGTATAAGGCAGGGTACAGACACTGAAGCTTTCTTT.